This T cell receptor beta chain was identified in a study of T cells in Graves' hyperthyroidism and ophthalmopathy. RNA transcripts provided the source from which TCR beta CDR3 regions were amplified. An initial round of RT-PCR targeting the TCR CDR3 relied on the HTBI primer set. TCRdb processed the multiplex PCR reads anew with MiXCR; each CDR3 protein has one entry. The sample yields roughly 570,000 distinct CDR3 sequences, about 45% seen once. This clonotype was counted ten times or more. V lost 6 bases and J 9 bases, leaving 14 bases between the germline ends. Germline V gives CDR1 SEHNR, CDR2 FQNEAQ (reference sequence). The CDR3 spans 13 residues.

The sequenced sample consisted of peripheral blood or thyroid tissue (not recorded which). The chain links TRBV7-9 to TRBJ2-2; possible D gene TRBD2, 5 bases. The sequence was collected from an adult woman with Graves' disease, either hyperthyroidism or ophthalmopathy (not recorded which). The CDR3 protein is CASRPTGERELFF. DNA for the CDR3: TGTGCCAGCAGACCGACTGGGGAGAGGGAGCTGTTTTTT.